Following are 7 T cell receptor beta chains from one sample sequenced in a study of T cells in Graves' hyperthyroidism and ophthalmopathy. Template material for amplifying TCR beta CDR3 regions consisted of RNA transcripts. HTBI primers were used for first-round RT-PCR of the TCR CDR3. TCRdb re-called the multiplex PCR reads through MiXCR, storing one row per CDR3 protein. The sample has approximately 710,000 distinct CDR3 sequences; 15% to 20% are singletons. The sequenced sample was blood. Source of these receptors: a man in his fifties with Graves' hyperthyroidism.

This clonotype was seen many times. The chain joins TRBV24-1 to TRBJ2-1; 12 bases map to TRBD2. Germline assignment: CDR1 KGHDR and CDR2 SFDVKD. The CDR3 is made up of 15 amino acids. Germline trimming cut 5 bases from V and 4 bases from J; bases unmatched to any gene: 2. CDR3 sequence: CATSAGLAGYNEQFF. The CDR3 region has the DNA TGTGCCACCAGTGCAGGACTAGCGGGATACAATGAGCAGTTCTTC.

About this clonotype: A much larger clone lies a single base off, so this may be a read error. This chain joins TRBV12-3 or TRBV12-4 and TRBJ1-5; D uncertain. This CDR3 contains 14 residues. CDR3 coding DNA: TGTACCAGCAGTTCCTTATATAGCAATCAGCCCCAGCATTTT. It yields the protein CTSSSLYSNQPQHF.

This clonotype was detected a few times. This chain connects TRBV19 to TRBJ2-2; D unresolved. The CDR3 runs to 15 residues. The V gene's germline CDR1 is LNHDA and CDR2 SQIVND (reference sequence). Trimming stripped 3 bases from V and 1 base from J, with 9 bases between. The DNA for the CDR3 is TGTGCCAGTAGTATCTGGAGAGTGAACACCGGGGAGCTGTTTTTT. It yields the protein CASSIWRVNTGELFF.

This clonotype was seen more than once but under ten times. V is TRBV6-1 and J is TRBJ2-2; possible D gene TRBD2, 5 bases. From germline, CDR1 is MNHNS and CDR2 SASEGT. V was clipped by 3 bases and J by 7 bases, with 18 bases between them. This CDR3 comprises 16 residues. CDR3 bases: TGTGCCAGCAGTGATTGGGCCTCGGGTCGGGACGGGGAGCTGTTTTTT. Protein sequence: CASSDWASGRDGELFF.

The J gene is TRBJ1-5, the V gene TRBV19, with no clear D. CDR3 length: 12 amino acids. V lost 7 bases and J 2 bases, leaving 6 bases between the germline ends. Germline V lookup: CDR1 LNHDA, CDR2 SQIVND (reference sequence). This CDR3 reads CASKEGNQPQHF. The CDR3 DNA follows: TGTGCCAGTAAGGAAGGCAATCAGCCCCAGCATTTT.

This chain links TRBV20-1 with TRBJ1-1, with TRBD1 identical over 9 bases. Germline loops: CDR1 DFQATT, CDR2 SNEGSKA (reference sequence). The junction had 14 bases not matched to a gene; V was cut back by 2 bases and J by 4 bases. The CDR3 loop spans 17 amino acids. This CDR3 is CSARLQGATIWGTEAFF. The CDR3 nucleotides are TGCAGTGCTAGACTACAGGGGGCGACAATTTGGGGCACTGAAGCTTTCTTT.

This clonotype occurred once. Given a much more abundant clone one base away, this may be a read error. The chain employs TRBV9 and TRBJ2-7, with TRBD1 identical over 10 bases. The end of the DNA aligns better with TRBJ2-1, so the J call may be wrong. This CDR3 is 16 amino acids long. Germline values: CDR1 SGDLS, CDR2 YYNGEE. The chain's CDR3 is CASSVDGGTGAYEQFF. The DNA for the CDR3 is TGTGCCAGCAGCGTAGATGGGGGGACAGGGGCCTACGAGCAGTTCTTC.